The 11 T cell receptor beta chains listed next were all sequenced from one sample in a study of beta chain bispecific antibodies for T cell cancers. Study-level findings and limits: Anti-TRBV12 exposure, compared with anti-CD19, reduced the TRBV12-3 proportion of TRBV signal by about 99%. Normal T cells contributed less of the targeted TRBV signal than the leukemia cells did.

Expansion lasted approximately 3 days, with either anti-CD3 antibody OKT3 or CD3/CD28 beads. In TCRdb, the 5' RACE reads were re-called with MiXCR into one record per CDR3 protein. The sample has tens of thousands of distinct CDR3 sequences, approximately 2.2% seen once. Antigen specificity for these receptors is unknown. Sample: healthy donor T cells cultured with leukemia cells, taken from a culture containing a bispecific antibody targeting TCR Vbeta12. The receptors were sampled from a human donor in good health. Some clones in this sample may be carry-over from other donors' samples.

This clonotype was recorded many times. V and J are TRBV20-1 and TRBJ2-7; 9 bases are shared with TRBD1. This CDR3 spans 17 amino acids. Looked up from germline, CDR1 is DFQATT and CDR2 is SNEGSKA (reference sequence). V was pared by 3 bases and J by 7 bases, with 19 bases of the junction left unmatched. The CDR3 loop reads CSARPPRTGDSAGEQYF. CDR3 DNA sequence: TGCAGTGCTAGGCCACCCCGGACAGGGGATTCTGCGGGTGAGCAGTACTTC.

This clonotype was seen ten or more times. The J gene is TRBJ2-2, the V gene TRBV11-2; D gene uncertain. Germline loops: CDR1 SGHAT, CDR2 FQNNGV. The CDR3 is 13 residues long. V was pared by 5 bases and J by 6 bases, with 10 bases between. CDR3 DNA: TGTGCCAGCAGCCTGCTTGGATCCGGGGAGCTGTTTTTT. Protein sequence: CASSLLGSGELFF. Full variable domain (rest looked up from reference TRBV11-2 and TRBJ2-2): EAGVAQSPRYKIIEKRQSVAFWCNPISGHATLYWYQQILGQGPKLLIQFQNNGVVDDSQLPKDRFSAERLKGVDSTLKIQPAKLEDSAVYLCASSLLGSGELFFGEGSRLTVL.

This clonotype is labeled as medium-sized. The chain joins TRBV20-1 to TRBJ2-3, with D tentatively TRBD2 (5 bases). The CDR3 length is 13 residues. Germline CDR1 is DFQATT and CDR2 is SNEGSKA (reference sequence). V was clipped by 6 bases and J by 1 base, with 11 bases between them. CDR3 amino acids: CSATGYGTDTQYF. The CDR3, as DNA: TGCAGTGCGACGGGGTATGGCACAGATACGCAGTATTTT.

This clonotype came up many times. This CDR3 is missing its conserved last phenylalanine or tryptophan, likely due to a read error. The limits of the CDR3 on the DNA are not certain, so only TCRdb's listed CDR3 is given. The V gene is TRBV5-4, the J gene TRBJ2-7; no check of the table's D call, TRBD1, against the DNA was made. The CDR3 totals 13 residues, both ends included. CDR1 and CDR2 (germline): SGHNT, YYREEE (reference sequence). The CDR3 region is CASRTSGQGASLG.

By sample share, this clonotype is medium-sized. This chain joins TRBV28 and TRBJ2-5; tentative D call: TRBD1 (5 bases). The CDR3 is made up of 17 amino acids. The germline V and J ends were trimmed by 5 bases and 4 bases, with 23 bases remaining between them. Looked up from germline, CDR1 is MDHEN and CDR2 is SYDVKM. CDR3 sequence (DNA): TGTGCCAGCAGTCCCCGCTCGTCGAAGGGGTTAGGAGAGACCCAGTACTTC. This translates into CASSPRSSKGLGETQYF.

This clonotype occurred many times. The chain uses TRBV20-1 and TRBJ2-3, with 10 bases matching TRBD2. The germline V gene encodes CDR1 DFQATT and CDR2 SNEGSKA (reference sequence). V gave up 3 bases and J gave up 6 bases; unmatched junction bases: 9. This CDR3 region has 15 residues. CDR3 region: CSARALSGGGDTQYF. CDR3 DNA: TGCAGTGCTAGGGCGCTAAGCGGGGGGGGGGATACGCAGTATTTT.

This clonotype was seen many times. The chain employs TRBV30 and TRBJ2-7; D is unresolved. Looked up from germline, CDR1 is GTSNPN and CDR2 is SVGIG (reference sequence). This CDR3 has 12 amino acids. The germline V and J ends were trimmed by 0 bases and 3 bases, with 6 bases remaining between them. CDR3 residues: CAWSVSGYEQYF. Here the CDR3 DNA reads TGTGCCTGGAGTGTATCCGGCTACGAGCAGTACTTC.

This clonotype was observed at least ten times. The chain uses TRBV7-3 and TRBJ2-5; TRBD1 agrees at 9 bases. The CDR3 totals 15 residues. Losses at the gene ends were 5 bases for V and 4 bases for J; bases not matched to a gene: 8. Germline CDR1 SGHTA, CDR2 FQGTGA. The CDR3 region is CASSRTGEARETQYF. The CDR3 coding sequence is TGTGCCAGCAGCCGGACAGGGGAGGCGAGAGAGACCCAGTACTTC.

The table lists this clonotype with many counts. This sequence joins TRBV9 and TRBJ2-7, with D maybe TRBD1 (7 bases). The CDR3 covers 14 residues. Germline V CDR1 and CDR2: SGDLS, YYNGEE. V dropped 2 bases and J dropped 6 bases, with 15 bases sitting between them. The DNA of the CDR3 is TGTGCCAGCAGCGTGGAGGGGGCGCTTGCCGAGCAGTACTTC. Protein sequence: CASSVEGALAEQYF.

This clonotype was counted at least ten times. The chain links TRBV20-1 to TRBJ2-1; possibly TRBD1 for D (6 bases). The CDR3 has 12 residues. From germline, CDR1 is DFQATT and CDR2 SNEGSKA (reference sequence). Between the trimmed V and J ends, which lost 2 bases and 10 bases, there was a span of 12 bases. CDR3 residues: CSARLDSLEQFF. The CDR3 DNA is TGCAGTGCTAGACTGGACAGCCTCGAGCAGTTCTTC.

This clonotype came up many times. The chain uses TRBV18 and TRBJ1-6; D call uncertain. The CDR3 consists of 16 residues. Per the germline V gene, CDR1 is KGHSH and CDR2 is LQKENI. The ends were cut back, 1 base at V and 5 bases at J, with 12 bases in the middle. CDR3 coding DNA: TGTGCCAGCTCACCACTACCTGGGTCCGATAATTCACCCCTCCACTTT. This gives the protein CASSPLPGSDNSPLHF.